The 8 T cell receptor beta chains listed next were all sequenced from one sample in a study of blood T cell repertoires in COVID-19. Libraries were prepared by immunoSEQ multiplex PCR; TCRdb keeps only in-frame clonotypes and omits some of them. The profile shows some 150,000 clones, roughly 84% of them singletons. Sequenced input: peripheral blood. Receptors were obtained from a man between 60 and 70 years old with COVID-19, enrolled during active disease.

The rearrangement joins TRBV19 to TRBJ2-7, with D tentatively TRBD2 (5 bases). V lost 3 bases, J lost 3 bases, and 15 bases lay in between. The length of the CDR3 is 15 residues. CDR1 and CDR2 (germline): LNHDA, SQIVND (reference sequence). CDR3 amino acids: CASSMPERARYEQYF. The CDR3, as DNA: TGTGCCAGTAGTATGCCCGAGAGGGCCCGCTACGAGCAGTACTTC.

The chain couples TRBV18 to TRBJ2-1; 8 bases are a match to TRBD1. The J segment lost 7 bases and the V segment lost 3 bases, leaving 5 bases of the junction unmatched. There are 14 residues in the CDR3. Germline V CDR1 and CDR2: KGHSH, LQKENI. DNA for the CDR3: TGTGCCAGCTCACCGGCAGGGGGCCGTAATGAGCAGTTCTTC. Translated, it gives CASSPAGGRNEQFF.

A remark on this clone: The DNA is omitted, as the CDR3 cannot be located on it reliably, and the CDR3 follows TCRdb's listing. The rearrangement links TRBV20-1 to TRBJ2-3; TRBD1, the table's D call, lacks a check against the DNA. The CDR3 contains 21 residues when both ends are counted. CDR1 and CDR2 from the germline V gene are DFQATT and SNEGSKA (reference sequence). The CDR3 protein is CSASPSGSFLEKGLRRDTQYF.

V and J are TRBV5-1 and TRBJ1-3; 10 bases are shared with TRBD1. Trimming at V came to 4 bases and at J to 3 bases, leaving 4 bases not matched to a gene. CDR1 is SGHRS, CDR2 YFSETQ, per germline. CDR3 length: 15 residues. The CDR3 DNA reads TGCGCCAGCAGCACGACAGGGGGCATTGGAAACACCATATATTTT. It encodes CASSTTGGIGNTIYF.

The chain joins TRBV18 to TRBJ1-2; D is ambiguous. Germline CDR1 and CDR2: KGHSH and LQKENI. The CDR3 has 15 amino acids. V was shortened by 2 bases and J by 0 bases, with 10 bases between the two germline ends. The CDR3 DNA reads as TGTGCCAGCTCACCAGATGGCAGCGCTAACTATGGCTACACCTTC. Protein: CASSPDGSANYGYTF.

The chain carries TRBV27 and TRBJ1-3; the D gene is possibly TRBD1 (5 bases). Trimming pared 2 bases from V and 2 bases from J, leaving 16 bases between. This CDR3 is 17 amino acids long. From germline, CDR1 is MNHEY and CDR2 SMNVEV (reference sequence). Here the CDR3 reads CASSLAGGTGAGNTIYF. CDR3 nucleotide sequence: TGTGCCAGCAGTTTAGCCGGAGGTACGGGGGCTGGAAACACCATATATTTT.

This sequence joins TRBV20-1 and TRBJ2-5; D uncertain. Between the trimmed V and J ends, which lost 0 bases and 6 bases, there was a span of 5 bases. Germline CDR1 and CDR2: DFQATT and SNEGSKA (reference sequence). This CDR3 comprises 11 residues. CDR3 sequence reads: CSARDGQTQYF. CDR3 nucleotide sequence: TGCAGTGCTAGAGATGGGCAGACCCAGTACTTC.

The CDR3 nucleotides are TGCGCCAGCAGCCAAGATCCTAGCGGCCAAGAGACCCAGTACTTC. As protein: CASSQDPSGQETQYF. The chain carries TRBV4-1 and TRBJ2-5, with TRBD2 matching 7 bases. Germline CDR1 reads MGHRA; CDR2 reads YSYEKL. The CDR3 is made up of 15 amino acids. With V trimmed by 0 bases and J by 1 base, 2 bases remained unmatched.